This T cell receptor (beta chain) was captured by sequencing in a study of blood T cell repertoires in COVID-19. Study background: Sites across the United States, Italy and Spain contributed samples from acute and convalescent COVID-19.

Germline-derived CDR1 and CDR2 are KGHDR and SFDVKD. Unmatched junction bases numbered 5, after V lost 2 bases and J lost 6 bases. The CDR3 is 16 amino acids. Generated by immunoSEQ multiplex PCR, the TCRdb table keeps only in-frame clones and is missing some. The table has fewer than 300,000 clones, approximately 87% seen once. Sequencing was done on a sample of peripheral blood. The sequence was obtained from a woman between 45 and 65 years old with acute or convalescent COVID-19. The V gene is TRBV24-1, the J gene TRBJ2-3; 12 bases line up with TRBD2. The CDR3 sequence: CATSDSTSGSMDTQYF. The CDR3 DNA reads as TGTGCCACCAGTGATTCGACTAGCGGGAGCATGGATACGCAGTATTTT.